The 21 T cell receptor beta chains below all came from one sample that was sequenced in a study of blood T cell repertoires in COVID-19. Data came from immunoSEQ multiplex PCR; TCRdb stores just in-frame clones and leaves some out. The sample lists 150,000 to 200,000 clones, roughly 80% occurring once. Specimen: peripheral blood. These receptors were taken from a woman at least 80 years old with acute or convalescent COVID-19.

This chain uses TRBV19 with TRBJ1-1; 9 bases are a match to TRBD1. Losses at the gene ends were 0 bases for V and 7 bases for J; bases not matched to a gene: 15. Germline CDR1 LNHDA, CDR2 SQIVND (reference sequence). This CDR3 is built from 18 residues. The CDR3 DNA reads TGTGCCAGTAGTATAGATGTTGTAACAGGGGGCTTAGGGGATGAAGCTTTCTTT. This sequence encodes CASSIDVVTGGLGDEAFF.

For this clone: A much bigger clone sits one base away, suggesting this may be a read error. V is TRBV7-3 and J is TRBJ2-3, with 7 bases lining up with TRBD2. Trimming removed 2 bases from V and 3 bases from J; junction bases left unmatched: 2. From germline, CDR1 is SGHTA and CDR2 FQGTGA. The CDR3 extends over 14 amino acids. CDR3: CASSLSGGTDTQYF. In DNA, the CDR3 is TGTGCCAGCAGCTTATCGGGGGGTACAGATACGCAGTATTTT.

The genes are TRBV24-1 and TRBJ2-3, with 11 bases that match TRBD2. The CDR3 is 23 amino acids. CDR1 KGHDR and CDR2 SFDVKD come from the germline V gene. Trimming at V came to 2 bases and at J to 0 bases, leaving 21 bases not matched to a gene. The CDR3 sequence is CATSDSLQWTSGLAAFSTDTQYF. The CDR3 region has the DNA TGTGCCACCAGTGATTCCCTGCAATGGACTAGCGGGCTTGCCGCTTTTAGCACAGATACGCAGTATTTT.

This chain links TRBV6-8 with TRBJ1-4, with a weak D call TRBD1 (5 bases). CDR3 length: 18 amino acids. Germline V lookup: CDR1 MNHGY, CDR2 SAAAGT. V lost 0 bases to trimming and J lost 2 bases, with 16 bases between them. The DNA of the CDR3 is TGTGCCAGCAGTTACTCGTATGGGGGACTAGGGACTAATGAAAAACTGTTTTTT. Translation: CASSYSYGGLGTNEKLFF.

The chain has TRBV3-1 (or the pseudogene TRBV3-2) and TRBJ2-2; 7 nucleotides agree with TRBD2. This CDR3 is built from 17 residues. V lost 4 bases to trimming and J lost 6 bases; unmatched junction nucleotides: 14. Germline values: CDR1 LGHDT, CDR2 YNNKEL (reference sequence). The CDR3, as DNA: TGTGCCAGCAGCCGGCAAACTATAGGGCTAGCGGCCGGGGAGCTGTTTTTT. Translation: CASSRQTIGLAAGELFF.

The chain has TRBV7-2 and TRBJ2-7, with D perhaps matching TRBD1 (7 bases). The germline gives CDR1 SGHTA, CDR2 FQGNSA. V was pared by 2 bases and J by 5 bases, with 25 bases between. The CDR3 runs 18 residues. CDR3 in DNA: TGTGCCAGCAGCTTAAAAGCCTGGGAGGCAGGGGGTTCGAACGAGCAGTACTTC. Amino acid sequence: CASSLKAWEAGGSNEQYF.

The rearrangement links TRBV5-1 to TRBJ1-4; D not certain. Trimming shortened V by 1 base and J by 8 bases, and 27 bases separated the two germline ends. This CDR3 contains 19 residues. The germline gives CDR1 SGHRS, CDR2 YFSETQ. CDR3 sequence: CASSLFRSDGQAAPEKLFF. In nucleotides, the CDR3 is TGCGCCAGCAGCTTGTTCCGGTCCGACGGTCAGGCAGCTCCAGAAAAACTGTTTTTT.

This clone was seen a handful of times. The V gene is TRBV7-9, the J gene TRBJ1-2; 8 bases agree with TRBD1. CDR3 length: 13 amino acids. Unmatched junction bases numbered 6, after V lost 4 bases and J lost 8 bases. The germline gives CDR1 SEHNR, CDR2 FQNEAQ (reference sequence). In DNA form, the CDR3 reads TGTGCCAGCAGCTCCACAGGGGGAAGGGGCTACACCTTC. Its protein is CASSSTGGRGYTF. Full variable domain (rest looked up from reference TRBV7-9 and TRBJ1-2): DTGVSQNPRHKITKRGQNVTFRCDPISEHNRLYWYRQTLGQGPEFLTYFQNEAQLEKSRLLSDRFSAERPKGSFSTLEIQRTEQGDSAMYLCASSSTGGRGYTFGSGTRLTVV.

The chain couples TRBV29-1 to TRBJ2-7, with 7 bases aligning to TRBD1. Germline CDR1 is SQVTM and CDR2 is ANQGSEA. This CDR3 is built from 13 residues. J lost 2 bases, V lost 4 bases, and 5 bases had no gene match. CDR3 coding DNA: TGCAGCGTTGGGACAGGAGGCCCCTACGAGCAGTACTTC. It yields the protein CSVGTGGPYEQYF.

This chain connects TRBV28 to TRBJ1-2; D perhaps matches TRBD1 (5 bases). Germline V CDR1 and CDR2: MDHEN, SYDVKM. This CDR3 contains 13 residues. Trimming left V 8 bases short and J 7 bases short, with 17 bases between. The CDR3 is CASRGGNTSGYTF. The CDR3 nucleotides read TGTGCCAGCCGGGGGGGGAATACGAGTGGCTACACCTTC.

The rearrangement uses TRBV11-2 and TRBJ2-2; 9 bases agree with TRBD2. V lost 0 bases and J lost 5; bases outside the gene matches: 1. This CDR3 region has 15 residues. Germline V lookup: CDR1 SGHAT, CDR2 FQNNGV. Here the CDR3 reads CASSLEAGGTGELFF. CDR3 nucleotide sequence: TGTGCCAGCAGCTTAGAGGCGGGGGGGACCGGGGAGCTGTTTTTT.

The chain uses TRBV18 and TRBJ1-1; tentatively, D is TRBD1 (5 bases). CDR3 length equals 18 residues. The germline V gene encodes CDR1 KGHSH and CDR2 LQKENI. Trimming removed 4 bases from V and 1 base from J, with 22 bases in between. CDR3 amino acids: CASSRRLEGPVTNTEAFF. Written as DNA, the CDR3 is TGTGCCAGCTCACGCAGGTTGGAGGGGCCGGTGACGAACACTGAAGCTTTCTTT.

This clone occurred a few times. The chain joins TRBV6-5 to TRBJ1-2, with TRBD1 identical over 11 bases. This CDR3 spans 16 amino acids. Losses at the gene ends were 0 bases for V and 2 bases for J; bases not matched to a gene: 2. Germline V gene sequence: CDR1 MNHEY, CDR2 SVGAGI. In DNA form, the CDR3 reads TGTGCCAGCAGTTACTCGAGGACAGGGGGCAACTATGGCTACACCTTC. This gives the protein CASSYSRTGGNYGYTF.

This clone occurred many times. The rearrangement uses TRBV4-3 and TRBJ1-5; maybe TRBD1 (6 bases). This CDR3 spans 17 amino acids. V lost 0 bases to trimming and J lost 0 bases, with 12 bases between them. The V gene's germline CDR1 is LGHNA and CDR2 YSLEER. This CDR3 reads CASSQDPQQGSNQPQHF. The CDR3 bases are TGCGCCAGCAGCCAAGATCCCCAACAGGGTAGCAATCAGCCCCAGCATTTT.

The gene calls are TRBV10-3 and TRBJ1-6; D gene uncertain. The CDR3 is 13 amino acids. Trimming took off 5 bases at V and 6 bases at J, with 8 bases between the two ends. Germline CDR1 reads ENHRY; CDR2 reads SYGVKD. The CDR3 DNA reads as TGTGCCATCAGTCGGGATATTAATTCACCCCTCCACTTT. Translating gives CAISRDINSPLHF.

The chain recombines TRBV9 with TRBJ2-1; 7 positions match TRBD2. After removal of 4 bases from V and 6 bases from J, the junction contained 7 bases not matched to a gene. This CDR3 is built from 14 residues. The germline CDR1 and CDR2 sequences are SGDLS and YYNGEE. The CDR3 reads CASSPGGGSNEQFF. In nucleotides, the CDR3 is TGTGCCAGCAGCCCCGGCGGGGGTAGCAATGAGCAGTTCTTC.

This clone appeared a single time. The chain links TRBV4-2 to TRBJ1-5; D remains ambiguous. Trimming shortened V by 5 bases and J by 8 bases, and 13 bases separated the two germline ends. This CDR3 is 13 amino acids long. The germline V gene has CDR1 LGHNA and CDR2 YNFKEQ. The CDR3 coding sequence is TGTGCCAGCAGCAATCGGCCCCAGGAGCCCCAGCATTTT. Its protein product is CASSNRPQEPQHF.

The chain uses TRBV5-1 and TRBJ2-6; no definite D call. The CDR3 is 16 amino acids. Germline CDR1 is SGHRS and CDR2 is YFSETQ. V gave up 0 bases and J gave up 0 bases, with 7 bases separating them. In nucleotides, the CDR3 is TGCGCCAGCAGCTTGGCGGTCCTCTCTGGGGCCAACGTCCTGACTTTC. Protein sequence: CASSLAVLSGANVLTF.

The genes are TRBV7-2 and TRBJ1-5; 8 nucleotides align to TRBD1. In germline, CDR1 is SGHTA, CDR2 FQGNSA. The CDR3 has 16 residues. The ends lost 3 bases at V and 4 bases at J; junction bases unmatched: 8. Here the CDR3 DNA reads TGTGCCAGCAGCTTGACCGGGACAGGAGAGAATCAGCCCCAGCATTTT. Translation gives CASSLTGTGENQPQHF.

The CDR3 region is CASSQAPSGSAFF. CDR3 DNA: TGTGCCAGCAGCCAAGCGCCTAGCGGGAGTGCGTTCTTC. The gene calls are TRBV3-1 (or the pseudogene TRBV3-2) and TRBJ2-1; TRBD2 agrees at 10 bases. The germline gives CDR1 LGHDT, CDR2 YNNKEL (reference sequence). The CDR3 length is 13 residues. The V segment lost 1 base and the J segment 15 bases; nucleotides outside the gene matches: 6.

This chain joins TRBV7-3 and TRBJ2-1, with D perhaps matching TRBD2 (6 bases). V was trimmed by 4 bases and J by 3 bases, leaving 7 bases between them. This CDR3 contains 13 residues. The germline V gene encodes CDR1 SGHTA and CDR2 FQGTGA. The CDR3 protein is CASSSTSYNEQFF. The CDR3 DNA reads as TGTGCCAGCAGCTCGACTAGCTACAATGAGCAGTTCTTC.